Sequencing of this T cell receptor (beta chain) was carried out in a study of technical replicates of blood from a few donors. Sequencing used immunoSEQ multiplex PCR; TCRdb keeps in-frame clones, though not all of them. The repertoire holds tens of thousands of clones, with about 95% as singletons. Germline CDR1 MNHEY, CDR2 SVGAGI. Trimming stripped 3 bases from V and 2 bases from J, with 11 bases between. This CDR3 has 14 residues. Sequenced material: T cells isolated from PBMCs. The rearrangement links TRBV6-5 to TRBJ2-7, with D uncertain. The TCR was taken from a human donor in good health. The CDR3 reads CASSYLLATYEQYF. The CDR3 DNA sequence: TGTGCCAGCAGTTATCTGTTAGCTACCTACGAGCAGTACTTC.